The clone carrying this T cell receptor beta chain was seen at least ten times. Antigen unknown. UMIs were added to TCR cDNA along with a universal primer site when it was made by 5'RACE template switching. TCRdb reanalysed the 5' RACE reads using MiXCR and keeps one entry per CDR3 protein. This table has under 600,000 distinct CDR3 sequences, less than 15% appearing once. These data are taken from a study of T cells after yellow fever vaccination. On the study more broadly: Fractions with few cells were prepared using SMART-Seq v4 Ultra Low Input. Regarding the study as a whole: The study re-detected most primary-vaccination clones after the booster (about 96% CD4, roughly 90% CD8).

Per the germline V gene, CDR1 is DFQATT and CDR2 is SNEGSKA (reference sequence). J gave up 6 bases and V 4 bases, and 9 bases lay outside the gene matches. The CDR3 loop spans 14 amino acids. The TCR sequence derives from a man aged 30 to 45 who received the YFV17D yellow fever vaccine. This chain uses TRBV20-1 with TRBJ2-3, with 8 positions matching TRBD1. The specimen comprised PBMCs, sampled on the day of the yellow fever booster vaccination. CDR3: CSATGTGGPDTQYF. In DNA form, the CDR3 reads TGCAGTGCTACCGGGACAGGTGGGCCGGATACGCAGTATTTT.